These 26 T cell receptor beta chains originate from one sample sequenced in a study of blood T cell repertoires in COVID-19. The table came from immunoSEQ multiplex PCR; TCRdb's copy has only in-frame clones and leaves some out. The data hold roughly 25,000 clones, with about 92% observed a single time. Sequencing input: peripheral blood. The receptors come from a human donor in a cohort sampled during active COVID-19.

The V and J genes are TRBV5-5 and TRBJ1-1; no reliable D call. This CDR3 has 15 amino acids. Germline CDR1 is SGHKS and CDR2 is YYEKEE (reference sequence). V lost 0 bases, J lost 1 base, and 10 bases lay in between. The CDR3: CASSLVVNPNTEAFF. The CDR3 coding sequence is TGTGCCAGCAGCTTGGTAGTAAACCCGAACACTGAAGCTTTCTTT.

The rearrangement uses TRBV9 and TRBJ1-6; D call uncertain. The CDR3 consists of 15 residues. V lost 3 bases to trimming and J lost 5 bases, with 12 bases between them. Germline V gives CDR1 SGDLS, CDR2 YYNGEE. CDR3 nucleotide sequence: TGTGCCAGCAGCGCCAAGGACGGGGATAATTCACCCCTCCACTTT. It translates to CASSAKDGDNSPLHF.

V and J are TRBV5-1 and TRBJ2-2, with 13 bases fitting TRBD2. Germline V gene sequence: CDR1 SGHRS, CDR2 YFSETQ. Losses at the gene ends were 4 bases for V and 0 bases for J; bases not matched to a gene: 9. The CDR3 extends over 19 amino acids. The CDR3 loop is CASSAQLAGGTTNTGELFF. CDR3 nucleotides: TGCGCCAGCAGCGCCCAACTAGCGGGGGGGACGACGAACACCGGGGAGCTGTTTTTT. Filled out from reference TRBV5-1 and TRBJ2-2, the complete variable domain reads KAGVTQTPRYLIKTRGQQVTLSCSPISGHRSVSWYQQTPGQGLQFLFEYFSETQRNKGNFPGRFSGRQFSNSRSEMNVSTLELGDSALYLCASSAQLAGGTTNTGELFFGEGSRLTVL.

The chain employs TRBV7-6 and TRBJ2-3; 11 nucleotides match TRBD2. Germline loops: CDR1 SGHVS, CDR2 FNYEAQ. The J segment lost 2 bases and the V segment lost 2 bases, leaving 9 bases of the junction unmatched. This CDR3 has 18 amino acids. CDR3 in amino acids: CASSLPASGGPHTDTQYF. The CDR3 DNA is TGTGCCAGCAGCTTACCGGCTAGCGGGGGGCCCCACACAGATACGCAGTATTTT.

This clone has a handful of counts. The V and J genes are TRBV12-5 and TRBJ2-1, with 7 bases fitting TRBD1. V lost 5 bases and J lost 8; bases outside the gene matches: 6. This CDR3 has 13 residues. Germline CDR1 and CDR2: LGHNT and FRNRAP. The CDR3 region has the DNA TGTGCTAGTGGTCCCGACAGGGTCGATGAGCAGTTCTTC. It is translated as CASGPDRVDEQFF.

This chain's CDR3 is CASSSVGDTQYF. The CDR3 coding sequence is TGTGCCAGCAGTAGTGTCGGGGATACGCAGTATTTT. The chain combines TRBV6-5 with TRBJ2-3; D is ambiguous. Germline loops: CDR1 MNHEY, CDR2 SVGAGI. CDR3 size: 12 residues. Trimming pared 5 bases from V and 6 bases from J, leaving 9 bases between.

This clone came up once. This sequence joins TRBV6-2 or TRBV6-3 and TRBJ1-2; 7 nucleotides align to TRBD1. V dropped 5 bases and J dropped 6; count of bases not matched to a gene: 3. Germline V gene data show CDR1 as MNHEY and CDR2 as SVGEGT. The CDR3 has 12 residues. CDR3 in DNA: TGTGCCAGCAGTCAGGGGGAAAATGGCTACACCTTC. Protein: CASSQGENGYTF.

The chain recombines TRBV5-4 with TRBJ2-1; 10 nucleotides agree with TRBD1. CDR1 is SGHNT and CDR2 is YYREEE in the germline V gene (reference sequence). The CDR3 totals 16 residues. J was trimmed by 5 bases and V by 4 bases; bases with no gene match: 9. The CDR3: CASSPGIGTGDNEQFF. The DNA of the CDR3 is TGTGCCAGCAGCCCTGGGATCGGGACAGGGGACAATGAGCAGTTCTTC.

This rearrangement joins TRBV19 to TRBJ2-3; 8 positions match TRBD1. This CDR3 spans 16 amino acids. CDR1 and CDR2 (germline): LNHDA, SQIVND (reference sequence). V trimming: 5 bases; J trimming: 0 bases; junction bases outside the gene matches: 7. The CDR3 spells CASSDRGSTSTDTQYF. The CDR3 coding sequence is TGTGCCAGTAGTGACAGGGGCAGCACTAGCACAGATACGCAGTATTTT. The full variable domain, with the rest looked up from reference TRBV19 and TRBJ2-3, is DGGITQSPKYLFRKEGQNVTLSCEQNLNHDAMYWYRQDPGQGLRLIYYSQIVNDFQKGDIAEGYSVSREKKESFPLTVTSAQKNPTAFYLCASSDRGSTSTDTQYFGPGTRLTVL.

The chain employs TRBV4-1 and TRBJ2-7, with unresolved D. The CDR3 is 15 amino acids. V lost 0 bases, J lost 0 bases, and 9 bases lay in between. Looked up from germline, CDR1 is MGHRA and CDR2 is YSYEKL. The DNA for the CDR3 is TGCGCCAGCAGCCAAGATGACGCAGGCTCCTACGAGCAGTACGTC. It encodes CASSQDDAGSYEQYV.

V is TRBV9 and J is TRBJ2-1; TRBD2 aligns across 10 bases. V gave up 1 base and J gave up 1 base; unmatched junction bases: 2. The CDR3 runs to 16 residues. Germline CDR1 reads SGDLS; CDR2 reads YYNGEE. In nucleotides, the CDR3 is TGTGCCAGCAGCGTAAGCGGGGGGGCGTCCTACAATGAGCAGTTCTTC. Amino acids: CASSVSGGASYNEQFF.

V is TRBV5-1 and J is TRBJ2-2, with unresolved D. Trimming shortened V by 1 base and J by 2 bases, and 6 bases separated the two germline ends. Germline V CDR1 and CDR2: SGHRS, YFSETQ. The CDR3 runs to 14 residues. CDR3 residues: CASSLRGNTGELFF. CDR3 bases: TGCGCCAGCAGCTTGAGAGGAAACACCGGGGAGCTGTTTTTT.

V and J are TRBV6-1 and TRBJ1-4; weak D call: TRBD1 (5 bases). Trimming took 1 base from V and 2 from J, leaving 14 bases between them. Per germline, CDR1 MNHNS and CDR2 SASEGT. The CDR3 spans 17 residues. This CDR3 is CASSEEGQGWTNEKLFF. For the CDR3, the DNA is TGTGCCAGCAGTGAAGAGGGCCAGGGTTGGACTAATGAAAAACTGTTTTTT.

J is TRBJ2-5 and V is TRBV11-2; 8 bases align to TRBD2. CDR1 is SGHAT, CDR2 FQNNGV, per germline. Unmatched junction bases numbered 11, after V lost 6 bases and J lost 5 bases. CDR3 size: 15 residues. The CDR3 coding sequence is TGTGCCAGCAGTAGTAGGGCGGGGGGTACGGAGACCCAGTACTTC. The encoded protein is CASSSRAGGTETQYF.

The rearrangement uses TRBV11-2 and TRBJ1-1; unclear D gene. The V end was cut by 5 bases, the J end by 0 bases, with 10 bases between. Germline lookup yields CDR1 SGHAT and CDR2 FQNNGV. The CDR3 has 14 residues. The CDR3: CASSRTGLNTEAFF. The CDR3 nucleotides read TGTGCCAGCAGCCGCACGGGGTTGAACACTGAAGCTTTCTTT.

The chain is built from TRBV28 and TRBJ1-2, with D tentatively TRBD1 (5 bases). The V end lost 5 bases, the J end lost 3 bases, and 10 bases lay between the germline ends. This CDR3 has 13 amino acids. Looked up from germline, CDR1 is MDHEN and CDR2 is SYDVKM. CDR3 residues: CASSAPGHYGYTF. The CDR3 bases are TGTGCCAGCAGTGCGCCAGGGCACTATGGCTACACCTTC.

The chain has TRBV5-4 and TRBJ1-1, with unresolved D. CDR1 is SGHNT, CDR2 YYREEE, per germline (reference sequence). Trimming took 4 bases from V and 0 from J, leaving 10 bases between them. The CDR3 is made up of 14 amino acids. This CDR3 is CASSPIPVNTEAFF. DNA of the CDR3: TGTGCCAGCAGCCCAATCCCGGTGAACACTGAAGCTTTCTTT. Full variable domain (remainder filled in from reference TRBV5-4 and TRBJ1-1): ETGVTQSPTHLIKTRGQQVTLRCSSQSGHNTVSWYQQALGQGPQFIFQYYREEENGRGNFPPRFSGLQFPNYSSELNVNALELDDSALYLCASSPIPVNTEAFFGQGTRLTVV.

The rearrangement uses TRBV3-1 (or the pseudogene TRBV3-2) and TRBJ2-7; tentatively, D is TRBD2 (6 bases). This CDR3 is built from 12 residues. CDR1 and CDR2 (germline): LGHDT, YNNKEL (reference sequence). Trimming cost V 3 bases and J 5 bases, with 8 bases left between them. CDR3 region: CASSHGGNEQYF. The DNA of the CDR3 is TGTGCCAGCAGCCATGGAGGGAACGAGCAGTACTTC.

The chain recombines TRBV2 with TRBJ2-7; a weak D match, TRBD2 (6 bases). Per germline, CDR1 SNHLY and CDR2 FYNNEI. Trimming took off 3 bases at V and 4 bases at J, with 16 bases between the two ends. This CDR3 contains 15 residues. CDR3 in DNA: TGTGCCAGCAGTGAGATAGCGACGAGCGGGTACGAGCAGTACGTC. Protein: CASSEIATSGYEQYV.

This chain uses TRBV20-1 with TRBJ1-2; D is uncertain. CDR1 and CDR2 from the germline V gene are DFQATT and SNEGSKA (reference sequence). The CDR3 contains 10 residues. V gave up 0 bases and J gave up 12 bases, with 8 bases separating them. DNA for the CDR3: TGCAGTGCTAGAGATGAGGAGCACACCTTC. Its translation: CSARDEEHTF.

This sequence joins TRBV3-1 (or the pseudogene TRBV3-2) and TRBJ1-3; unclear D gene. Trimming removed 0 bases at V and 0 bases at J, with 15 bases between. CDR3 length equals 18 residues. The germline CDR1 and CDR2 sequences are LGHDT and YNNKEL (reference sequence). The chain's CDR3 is CASSQDHAASNSGNTIYF. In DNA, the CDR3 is TGTGCCAGCAGCCAAGATCATGCGGCGTCCAACTCTGGAAACACCATATATTTT.

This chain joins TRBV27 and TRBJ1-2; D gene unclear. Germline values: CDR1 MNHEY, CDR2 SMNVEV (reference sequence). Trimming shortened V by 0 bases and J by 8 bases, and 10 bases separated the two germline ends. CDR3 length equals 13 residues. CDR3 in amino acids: CASSLSFGGGYTF. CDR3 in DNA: TGTGCCAGCAGTTTATCGTTCGGCGGGGGCTACACCTTC.

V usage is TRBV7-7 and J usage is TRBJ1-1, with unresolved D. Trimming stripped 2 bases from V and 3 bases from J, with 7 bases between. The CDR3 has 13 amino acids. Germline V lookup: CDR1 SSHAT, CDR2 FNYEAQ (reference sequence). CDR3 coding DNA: TGTGCCAGCAGCTTAACCGGAGACACTGAAGCTTTCTTT. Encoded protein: CASSLTGDTEAFF.

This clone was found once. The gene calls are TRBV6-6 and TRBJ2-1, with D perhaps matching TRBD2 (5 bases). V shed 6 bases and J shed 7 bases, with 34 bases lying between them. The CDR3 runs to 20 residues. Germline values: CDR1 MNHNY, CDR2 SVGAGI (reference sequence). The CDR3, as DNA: TGTGCCAGCAGCCACCTCGTCTGGGTCTGGTTAGGCGGAGGACTGAATGAGCAGTTCTTC. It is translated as CASSHLVWVWLGGGLNEQFF.

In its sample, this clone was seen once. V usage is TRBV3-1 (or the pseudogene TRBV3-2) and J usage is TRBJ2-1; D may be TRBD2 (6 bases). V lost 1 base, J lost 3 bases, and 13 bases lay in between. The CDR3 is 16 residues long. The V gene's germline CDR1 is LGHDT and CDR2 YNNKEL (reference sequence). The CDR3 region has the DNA TGTGCCAGCAGCCAAGTAGGAGGGTTCGGCTACAATGAGCAGTTCTTC. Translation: CASSQVGGFGYNEQFF.

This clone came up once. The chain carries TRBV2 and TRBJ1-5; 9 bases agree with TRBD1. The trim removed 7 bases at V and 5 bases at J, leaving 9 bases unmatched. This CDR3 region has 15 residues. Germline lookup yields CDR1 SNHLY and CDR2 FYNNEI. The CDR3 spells CASKVGQGRDQPQHF. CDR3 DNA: TGTGCCAGCAAGGTCGGACAGGGGCGAGATCAGCCCCAGCATTTT.